Below are 13 T cell receptor beta chains sequenced from a single sample in a study of blood T cell repertoires in COVID-19. The data were produced by immunoSEQ multiplex PCR, yet TCRdb's version contains in-frame clones alone and is incomplete. The sample records hundreds of thousands of clones, 87% being singletons. Sequenced: peripheral blood. These receptors originate from a woman between 35 and 50 years old who had recovered from COVID-19.

The chain employs TRBV6-1 and TRBJ2-1, with TRBD2 matching 8 bases. Germline lookup yields CDR1 MNHNS and CDR2 SASEGT. V was pared by 4 bases and J by 2 bases, with 7 bases of the junction left unmatched. The CDR3 has 16 amino acids. The CDR3 sequence is CASSAGTSRPYNEQFF. CDR3 sequence (DNA): TGTGCCAGCAGTGCCGGGACTAGTCGCCCCTACAATGAGCAGTTCTTC.

The chain carries TRBV9 and TRBJ2-1, with D perhaps TRBD1 (5 bases). CDR3 length: 13 residues. V was shortened by 3 bases and J by 13 bases, with 17 bases between the two germline ends. Germline loops: CDR1 SGDLS, CDR2 YYNGEE. The DNA for the CDR3 is TGTGCCAGCAGCGGAGAGAGATCAGGGAAACAGTTCTTC. As protein: CASSGERSGKQFF.

This rearrangement joins TRBV19 to TRBJ2-3; 14 bases map to TRBD2. Germline V gene data show CDR1 as LNHDA and CDR2 as SQIVND (reference sequence). After removal of 5 bases from V and 1 base from J, the junction contained 14 bases not matched to a gene. The CDR3 runs to 20 residues. The CDR3 reads CASSPRRLAGGPMGTDTQYF. The CDR3 DNA follows: TGTGCCAGTAGTCCACGGCGACTAGCGGGGGGGCCGATGGGCACAGATACGCAGTATTTT.

The V call is TRBV19, the J call TRBJ1-2; D gene uncertain. Trimming removed 5 bases from V and 2 bases from J, with 9 bases in between. CDR3 length equals 13 residues. Germline lookup yields CDR1 LNHDA and CDR2 SQIVND (reference sequence). This CDR3 is CASSGWLNYGYTF. The CDR3 DNA sequence: TGTGCCAGTAGTGGCTGGCTGAACTATGGCTACACCTTC. Drawing the rest from reference TRBV19 and TRBJ1-2, the complete variable domain is DGGITQSPKYLFRKEGQNVTLSCEQNLNHDAMYWYRQDPGQGLRLIYYSQIVNDFQKGDIAEGYSVSREKKESFPLTVTSAQKNPTAFYLCASSGWLNYGYTFGSGTRLTVV.

This clone was seen only once. The chain uses TRBV3-1 (or the pseudogene TRBV3-2) and TRBJ1-1, with TRBD1 matching over 10 bases. Germline V gene lookup returns CDR1 LGHDT and CDR2 YNNKEL (reference sequence). With 3 bases clipped from V and 7 bases from J, the junction kept 8 bases outside the gene matches. The CDR3 runs 15 residues. The CDR3, as DNA: TGTGCCAGCAGCCACATGACAGGGGGCGCGGGTGAAGCTTTCTTT. Translated: CASSHMTGGAGEAFF.

The chain has TRBV7-9 and TRBJ1-2, with 8 bases matching TRBD1. The ends lost 5 bases at V and 7 bases at J; junction bases unmatched: 9. This CDR3 contains 14 residues. Germline V lookup: CDR1 SEHNR, CDR2 FQNEAQ (reference sequence). CDR3: CASSQGQGFVGYTF. The CDR3 region has the DNA TGTGCCAGCAGCCAAGGACAGGGTTTCGTTGGCTACACCTTC.

The chain couples TRBV21-1 to TRBJ1-2; the table's D call of TRBD1 was not tested on the DNA. TRBV21-1 corresponds to a pseudogene. This CDR3 region has 13 residues. The CDR3 DNA sequence: TGTGCCAGCAATTCAGGACAGGGTTATGGCTACACCTTC. It translates to CASNSGQGYGYTF.

This clone was counted a few times. The V gene is TRBV10-3, the J gene TRBJ2-6; D is ambiguous. The CDR3 spans 15 residues. Trimming cost V 3 bases and J 0 bases, with 6 bases left between them. Germline V gene lookup returns CDR1 ENHRY and CDR2 SYGVKD. For the CDR3, the DNA is TGTGCCATCAGTGACAGTAACTCTGGGGCCAACGTCCTGACTTTC. It encodes CAISDSNSGANVLTF.

This clone was observed many times. The chain couples TRBV6-5 to TRBJ1-1, with D hard to call. With 8 bases removed from V and 6 bases from J, the gap between germline ends came to 16 bases. The germline CDR1 and CDR2 sequences are MNHEY and SVGAGI. The CDR3 is made up of 13 amino acids. The CDR3 protein is CASYQAGYPEAFF. In DNA, the CDR3 is TGTGCCAGCTATCAGGCGGGGTATCCTGAAGCTTTCTTT.

The CDR3 DNA reads as TGCGCCAGCAGCTTGGGGCCAGACAATGAGCAGTTCTTC. Amino acid sequence: CASSLGPDNEQFF. The chain recombines TRBV5-1 with TRBJ2-1; no definite D call. The germline V gene encodes CDR1 SGHRS and CDR2 YFSETQ. This CDR3 has 13 residues. The V end lost 0 bases, the J end lost 5 bases, and 6 bases lay between the germline ends. The variable domain in full, completed from reference TRBV5-1 and TRBJ2-1, reads KAGVTQTPRYLIKTRGQQVTLSCSPISGHRSVSWYQQTPGQGLQFLFEYFSETQRNKGNFPGRFSGRQFSNSRSEMNVSTLELGDSALYLCASSLGPDNEQFFGPGTRLTVL.

The chain links TRBV9 to TRBJ1-6; 9 positions match TRBD1. Per germline, CDR1 SGDLS and CDR2 YYNGEE. The CDR3 extends over 15 amino acids. The ends lost 4 bases at V and 7 bases at J; junction bases unmatched: 6. CDR3 sequence reads: CASSRDRVNNSPLHF. In DNA form, the CDR3 reads TGTGCCAGCAGCCGGGACAGGGTAAACAATTCACCCCTCCACTTT. The entire variable domain, with the rest obtained from reference TRBV9 and TRBJ1-6, is as follows: DSGVTQTPKHLITATGQRVTLRCSPRSGDLSVYWYQQSLDQGLQFLIQYYNGEERAKGNILERFSAQQFPDLHSELNLSSLELGDSALYFCASSRDRVNNSPLHFGNGTRLTVT.

This clone has just a few counts. The chain is built from TRBV4-1 and TRBJ2-2; TRBD1 is a possible D gene (5 bases). The CDR3 extends over 16 amino acids. Trimming took 1 base from V and 2 from J, leaving 11 bases between them. The germline V gene encodes CDR1 MGHRA and CDR2 YSYEKL. CDR3 in DNA: TGCGCCAGCAGCCAAGGCCGACAGTCAAACACCGGGGAGCTGTTTTTT. Translating gives CASSQGRQSNTGELFF.

This rearrangement joins TRBV5-4 to TRBJ1-1; no firm D call. This CDR3 comprises 15 residues. In germline, CDR1 is SGHNT, CDR2 YYREEE (reference sequence). V was cut by 0 bases and J by 5 bases, with 14 bases left in between. The CDR3 reads CASSLEFVGRTEAFF. The CDR3 DNA sequence: TGTGCCAGCAGCTTGGAATTTGTCGGGAGAACTGAAGCTTTCTTT.